This T cell receptor (beta chain) appears in the sequencing data of a study of control samples from healthy donors and cancer patients. Repertoires were generated with immunoSEQ multiplex PCR, while TCRdb's copy carries only in-frame clones and drops some. Among about 130,000 clones listed, approximately 92% were seen once. The sequencing sample was made of blood. This TCR derives from a woman aged 50 to 60 in good health.

The CDR3 loop reads CSALSNEAFF. The CDR3, as DNA: TGCAGTGCTCTCAGTAATGAAGCTTTCTTT. The chain couples TRBV20-1 to TRBJ1-1, with D hard to call. The germline V gene has CDR1 DFQATT and CDR2 SNEGSKA (reference sequence). The CDR3 sequence is 10 residues long. With 5 bases removed from V and 7 bases from J, the gap between germline ends came to 8 bases.